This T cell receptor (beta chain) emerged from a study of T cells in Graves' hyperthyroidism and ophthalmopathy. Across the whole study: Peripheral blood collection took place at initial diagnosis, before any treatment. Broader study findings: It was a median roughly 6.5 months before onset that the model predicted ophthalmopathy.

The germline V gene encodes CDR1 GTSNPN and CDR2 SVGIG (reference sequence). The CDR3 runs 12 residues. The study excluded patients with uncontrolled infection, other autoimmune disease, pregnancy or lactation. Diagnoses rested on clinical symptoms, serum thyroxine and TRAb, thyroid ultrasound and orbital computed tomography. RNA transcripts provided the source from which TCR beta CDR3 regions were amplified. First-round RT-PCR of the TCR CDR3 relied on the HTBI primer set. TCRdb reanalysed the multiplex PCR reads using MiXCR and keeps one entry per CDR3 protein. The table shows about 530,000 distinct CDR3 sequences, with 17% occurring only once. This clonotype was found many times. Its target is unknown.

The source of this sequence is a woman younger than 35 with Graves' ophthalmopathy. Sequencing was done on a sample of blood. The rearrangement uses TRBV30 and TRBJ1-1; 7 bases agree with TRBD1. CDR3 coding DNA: TGTGCTTCAACAGGGGTGAACACTGAAGCTTTCTTT. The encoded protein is CASTGVNTEAFF.